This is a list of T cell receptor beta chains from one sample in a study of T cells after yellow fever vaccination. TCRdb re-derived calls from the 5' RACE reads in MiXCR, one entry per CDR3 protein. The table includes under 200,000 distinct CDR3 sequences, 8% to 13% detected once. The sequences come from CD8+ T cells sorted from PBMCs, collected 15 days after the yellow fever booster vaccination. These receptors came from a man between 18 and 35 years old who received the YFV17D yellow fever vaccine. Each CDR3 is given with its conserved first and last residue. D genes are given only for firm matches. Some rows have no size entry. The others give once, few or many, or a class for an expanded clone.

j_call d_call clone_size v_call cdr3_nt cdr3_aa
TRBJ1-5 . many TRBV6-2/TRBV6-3 TGTGCCAGCAGTTACTCTCTGGGACCCTATCAGCCCCAGCATTTT CASSYSLGPYQPQHF
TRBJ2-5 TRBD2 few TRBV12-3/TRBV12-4 TGTGCCAGCAGTTTAGACTTTGGTCTAGCGGGGGGCCAAGAGACCCAGTACTTC CASSLDFGLAGGQETQYF
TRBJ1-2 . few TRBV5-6 TGTGCCAGCAGCTTAGACAACTATGGCTACACCTTC CASSLDNYGYTF
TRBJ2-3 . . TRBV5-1 TGCGCCAGCAGCTTGGGGGACTCACACACAGATACGCAGTATTTT CASSLGDSHTDTQYF
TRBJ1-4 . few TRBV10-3 TGTGCCATCAGTGAGCAGGGCCCAACTAATGAAAAACTGTTTTTT CAISEQGPTNEKLFF
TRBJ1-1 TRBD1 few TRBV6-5 TGTGCCAGCAGTCACACAGGGGACACTGAAGCTTTCTTT CASSHTGDTEAFF
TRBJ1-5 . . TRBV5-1 TGCGCCAGCAGCTCCTCCGTTCGGCCCCAGCATTTT CASSSSVRPQHF
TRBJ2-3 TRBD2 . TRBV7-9 TGTGCCGGCACCTCCCGAGAGGCGGGGGGTAGCACAGATACGCAGTATTTT CAGTSREAGGSTDTQYF
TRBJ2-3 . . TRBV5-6 TGTGCCAGCAGCTCAACTCTCACAGATACGCAGTATTTT CASSSTLTDTQYF
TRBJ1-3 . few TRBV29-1 TGCAGCGCCAACCCCGGGACCGAGGGAAACACCATATATTTT CSANPGTEGNTIYF
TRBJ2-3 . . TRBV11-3 TGTGCCAGCAGCCGAACCAGTGGACTCACAGCACACACAGATACGCAGTATTTT CASSRTSGLTAHTDTQYF
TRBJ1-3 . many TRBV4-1 TGCGCCAGCACAGGGCCGGAGACCTCTGGAAACACCATATATTTT CASTGPETSGNTIYF
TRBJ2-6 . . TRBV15 TGTGCCACCAGCAGTGACAAATCTGGGGCCAACGTCCTGACTTTC CATSSDKSGANVLTF
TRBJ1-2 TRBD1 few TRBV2 TGTGCCAGCAGTGTAGGACAGGGGGTAGGCGGCTACACCTTC CASSVGQGVGGYTF